The 27 T cell receptor beta chains below come from one sample, sequenced in a study of monozygotic twins with cystic fibrosis. Produced via immunoSEQ multiplex PCR; TCRdb's table is partial and in-frame only. Of under 30,000 clones listed, about nine tenths were seen once; the top ten hold 0.45% to 0.65%. Sequenced input: blood. All receptors derive from a girl aged 2 to 9 with cystic fibrosis.

This rearrangement joins TRBV5-1 to TRBJ2-7; perhaps TRBD2 as D (6 bases). V lost 0 bases and J lost 0, with 16 bases in between. Germline values: CDR1 SGHRS, CDR2 YFSETQ. This CDR3 is built from 17 residues. CDR3 nucleotides: TGCGCCAGCAGCTTGGCCGGTTGGGCGGGGAGCTCCTACGAGCAGTACTTC. Amino acids: CASSLAGWAGSSYEQYF.

In this sample, this clone turned up once. This chain connects TRBV29-1 to TRBJ2-2; 7 bases fit TRBD1. In germline, CDR1 is SQVTM, CDR2 ANQGSEA. V dropped 7 bases and J dropped 6; count of bases not matched to a gene: 5. The CDR3 has 12 amino acids. CDR3 amino acids: CSASTGPGELFF. The CDR3 DNA reads TGCAGCGCCTCGACAGGGCCCGGGGAGCTGTTTTTT.

The chain combines TRBV5-1 with TRBJ2-1; D gene ambiguous. CDR3 length equals 15 residues. From germline, CDR1 is SGHRS and CDR2 YFSETQ. V lost 3 bases and J 2 bases, leaving 12 bases between the germline ends. CDR3 in amino acids: CASSSPGDPYNEQFF. For the CDR3, the DNA is TGCGCCAGCAGCTCCCCAGGTGATCCCTACAATGAGCAGTTCTTC.

The chain recombines TRBV11-1 with TRBJ2-1, with 8 nucleotides matching TRBD1. CDR3 size: 13 residues. Germline V gene data show CDR1 as SGHAT and CDR2 as FQDESV (reference sequence). Losses at the gene ends were 5 bases for V and 9 bases for J; bases not matched to a gene: 6. DNA for the CDR3: TGTGCCAGCAGCCCCGCGGACAGGGTTGAGCAGTTCTTC. Translated, it gives CASSPADRVEQFF. Based on the CDR3 plus reference TRBV11-1 and TRBJ2-1, the full variable domain is EAEVAQSPRYKITEKSQAVAFWCDPISGHATLYWYRQILGQGPELLVQFQDESVVDDSQLPKDRFSAERLKGVDSTLKIQPAELGDSAMYLCASSPADRVEQFFGPGTRLTVL.

The table lists this clone with a count of one. The rearrangement joins TRBV5-6 to TRBJ1-1; maybe TRBD1 (5 bases). V was shortened by 0 bases and J by 4 bases, with 13 bases between the two germline ends. The CDR3 spans 15 residues. Germline CDR1 is SGHDT and CDR2 is YYEEEE. The CDR3 DNA sequence: TGTGCCAGCAGCTTGGGTCCTGGGGCGGGCACTGAAGCTTTCTTT. It specifies CASSLGPGAGTEAFF.

J is TRBJ1-6 and V is TRBV6-5; a possible D gene is TRBD1 (5 bases). The germline V gene encodes CDR1 MNHEY and CDR2 SVGAGI. V shed 6 bases and J shed 7 bases, with 13 bases lying between them. CDR3 length: 14 residues. The CDR3: CASSLGGNNSPLHF. The DNA of the CDR3 is TGTGCCAGCAGCCTGGGGGGGAACAATTCACCCCTCCACTTT.

The chain combines TRBV18 with TRBJ1-1; 7 positions match TRBD1. Per germline, CDR1 KGHSH and CDR2 LQKENI. V lost 3 bases to trimming and J lost 4 bases; unmatched junction nucleotides: 8. CDR3 length: 15 residues. Here the CDR3 reads CASSPQGVPITEAFF. In DNA form, the CDR3 reads TGTGCCAGCTCACCTCAGGGGGTGCCGATCACTGAAGCTTTCTTT.

V gene TRBV5-4 combines with J gene TRBJ1-4; 10 nucleotides agree with TRBD1. J gave up 3 bases and V 4 bases, and 9 bases lay outside the gene matches. Germline CDR1 is SGHNT and CDR2 is YYREEE (reference sequence). The CDR3 is made up of 17 amino acids. The CDR3 DNA reads as TGTGCCAGCAGCCGAGGGACAGGGGATCTTTCTAATGAAAAACTGTTTTTT. It translates to CASSRGTGDLSNEKLFF. The variable domain in full, with the rest retrieved from reference TRBV5-4 and TRBJ1-4, is ETGVTQSPTHLIKTRGQQVTLRCSSQSGHNTVSWYQQALGQGPQFIFQYYREEENGRGNFPPRFSGLQFPNYSSELNVNALELDDSALYLCASSRGTGDLSNEKLFFGSGTQLSVL.

This clone was picked up one time. This chain joins TRBV11-3 and TRBJ1-1; maybe TRBD1 (5 bases). This CDR3 region has 14 residues. Germline V gene sequence: CDR1 SGHNT, CDR2 YENEEA. V was pared by 5 bases and J by 3 bases, with 13 bases between. In DNA, the CDR3 is TGTGCCAGCAGCGCGGGACGGGGGGACACTGAAGCTTTCTTT. It translates to CASSAGRGDTEAFF.

The V gene is TRBV27, the J gene TRBJ2-7; TRBD1 aligns across 12 bases. Germline assignment: CDR1 MNHEY and CDR2 SMNVEV (reference sequence). This CDR3 comprises 15 residues. The trim removed 5 bases at V and 7 bases at J, leaving 9 bases unmatched. CDR3 sequence: CASSGGTGGSREQYF. In DNA form, the CDR3 reads TGTGCCAGCAGTGGCGGGACAGGGGGCTCGAGGGAGCAGTACTTC.

This clone was seen more than once but under ten times. The rearrangement joins TRBV5-1 to TRBJ1-3; D gene ambiguous. The germline V gene encodes CDR1 SGHRS and CDR2 YFSETQ. V lost 2 bases to trimming and J lost 0 bases, with 9 bases between them. CDR3 size: 15 residues. The CDR3 reads CASSFDTNSGNTIYF. Written as DNA, the CDR3 is TGCGCCAGCAGCTTCGACACCAACTCTGGAAACACCATATATTTT.

The V gene is TRBV27, the J gene TRBJ2-6, with D perhaps given as TRBD1 or TRBD2 (5 bases each). Germline V CDR1 and CDR2: MNHEY, SMNVEV (reference sequence). The CDR3 runs to 16 residues. The V end lost 6 bases, the J end lost 3 bases, and 15 bases lay between the germline ends. CDR3 in DNA: TGTGCCAGCAGCGGGACGGTCATGTTTGGGGCCAACGTCCTGACTTTC. Residues: CASSGTVMFGANVLTF.

The rearrangement joins TRBV11-3 to TRBJ2-2, with D tentatively TRBD2 (6 bases). The germline CDR1 and CDR2 sequences are SGHNT and YENEEA. The CDR3 has 15 residues. V dropped 3 bases and J dropped 4 bases, with 12 bases sitting between them. DNA of the CDR3: TGTGCCAGCAGCTTGGAGGGGTCGGGCACCGGGGAGCTGTTTTTT. This encodes CASSLEGSGTGELFF.

In regard to this clone: A junction boundary mismatches the germline segment, possibly from a read error. The V and J genes are TRBV19 and TRBJ2-7; D tentatively reads TRBD1 or TRBD2 (5 bases each). In germline, CDR1 is LNHDA, CDR2 SQIVND (reference sequence). The CDR3 totals 13 residues. The CDR3 region has the DNA TGCCTGGGAACCGGGACGGTTTCCTACGAGCAGTACTTC. Its translation is CLGTGTVSYEQYF.

The J gene is TRBJ1-1, the V gene TRBV5-4; 7 bases are shared with TRBD1. The CDR3 has 14 residues. Germline V gene data show CDR1 as SGHNT and CDR2 as YYREEE (reference sequence). V trimming: 0 bases; J trimming: 5 bases; junction bases outside the gene matches: 4. CDR3 sequence reads: CASSLDRGRTEAFF. The CDR3 DNA reads as TGTGCCAGCAGCTTGGACAGGGGAAGAACTGAAGCTTTCTTT.

CDR3 loop: CASSLGQGGYTF. The DNA of the CDR3 is TGTGCCAGCAGCTTAGGACAGGGTGGCTACACCTTC. V and J are TRBV7-2 and TRBJ1-2; 7 bases fit TRBD1. The germline CDR1 and CDR2 sequences are SGHTA and FQGNSA. V dropped 1 base and J dropped 7; count of bases not matched to a gene: 0. The length of the CDR3 is 12 residues. The full variable domain, in which reference TRBV7-2 and TRBJ1-2 provide the parts outside the CDR3, is GAGVSQSPSNKVTEKGKDVELRCDPISGHTALYWYRQSLGQGLEFLIYFQGNSAPDKSGLPSDRFSAERTGGSVSTLTIQRTQQEDSAVYLCASSLGQGGYTFGSGTRLTVV.

The chain joins TRBV4-2 to TRBJ2-5; the D is unclear. The CDR3 length is 13 residues. Germline V gene data show CDR1 as LGHNA and CDR2 as YNFKEQ. The germline V and J ends were trimmed by 0 bases and 3 bases, with 5 bases remaining between them. CDR3 nucleotides: TGTGCCAGCAGCCAAGAGTGGAAAGAGACCCAGTACTTC. Translating gives CASSQEWKETQYF.

The chain uses TRBV4-1 and TRBJ1-3, with TRBD1 identical over 7 bases. The germline gives CDR1 MGHRA, CDR2 YSYEKL. The CDR3 is 17 amino acids. Trimming at V came to 3 bases and at J to 0 bases, leaving 8 bases not matched to a gene. CDR3 in DNA: TGCGCCAGCAGCCAGGTACTTTACAGGGGCTCTGGAAACACCATATATTTT. Translating gives CASSQVLYRGSGNTIYF.

The chain carries TRBV30 and TRBJ2-3, with TRBD2 as a possible D gene (7 bases). Trimming removed 1 base from V and 0 bases from J, with 26 bases in between. The length of the CDR3 is 20 residues. The germline V gene has CDR1 GTSNPN and CDR2 SVGIG (reference sequence). CDR3 amino acids: CAWSGPRAGEGLFSTDTQYF. The CDR3 region has the DNA TGTGCCTGGAGTGGCCCTCGGGCAGGGGAGGGGCTATTTAGCACAGATACGCAGTATTTT. The full variable domain, in which reference TRBV30 and TRBJ2-3 provide the parts outside the CDR3, is SQTIHQWPATLVQPVGSPLSLECTVEGTSNPNLYWYRQAAGRGLQLLFYSVGIGQISSEVPQNLSASRPQDRQFILSSKKLLLSDSGFYLCAWSGPRAGEGLFSTDTQYFGPGTRLTVL.

The chain recombines TRBV5-1 with TRBJ2-1; 15 nucleotides match TRBD2. Trimming took 4 bases from V and 4 from J; bases not matched to a gene: 6. CDR1 is SGHRS, CDR2 YFSETQ, per germline. CDR3 length: 17 residues. The CDR3 DNA follows: TGCGCCAGCAGCCCGGGACTAGCGGGGGGCGGGTACAATGAGCAGTTCTTC. Its protein is CASSPGLAGGGYNEQFF.

The chain recombines TRBV5-1 with TRBJ2-5; D possibly corresponds to TRBD1 (5 bases). This CDR3 has 14 amino acids. V was trimmed by 7 bases and J by 2 bases, leaving 15 bases between them. The germline gives CDR1 SGHRS, CDR2 YFSETQ. DNA for the CDR3: TGCGCCAGCCAGCAGGCAGGGCCTCAAGAGACCCAGTACTTC. Translation gives CASQQAGPQETQYF.

This sequence joins TRBV6-6 and TRBJ1-4, with D unresolved. This CDR3 has 12 residues. From germline, CDR1 is MNHNY and CDR2 SVGAGI (reference sequence). Trimming shortened V by 6 bases and J by 0 bases, and 2 bases separated the two germline ends. CDR3 loop: CASRTTNEKLFF. In DNA form, the CDR3 reads TGTGCCAGCAGAACAACTAATGAAAAACTGTTTTTT.

CDR3 nucleotide sequence: TGCGCCAGCAGCTTGGCTCCCCCCAGGGGGACATACGAGCAGTACTTC. Its protein product is CASSLAPPRGTYEQYF. The gene calls are TRBV5-1 and TRBJ2-7; TRBD1 matches at 7 bases. V lost 0 bases and J lost 4; bases outside the gene matches: 10. This CDR3 spans 16 amino acids. CDR1 SGHRS and CDR2 YFSETQ come from the germline V gene.

The genes are TRBV20-1 and TRBJ1-4, with D unclear. The germline CDR1 and CDR2 sequences are DFQATT and SNEGSKA (reference sequence). The CDR3 length is 10 residues. V was trimmed by 6 bases and J by 7 bases, leaving 6 bases between them. The CDR3 here is CSAQLEKLFF. The CDR3 DNA follows: TGCAGTGCACAGCTTGAAAAACTGTTTTTT.

About this clone: Compared with germline, one end of the junction differs, possibly owing to a read error. The V call is TRBV6-5, the J call TRBJ2-6; 10 nucleotides align to TRBD2. CDR1 and CDR2 from the germline V gene are MNHEY and SVGAGI. This CDR3 is 16 amino acids long. CDR3 sequence reads: CASSYSPSGGVSVLTF. The CDR3 DNA reads TGTGCCAGCAGTTACTCGCCCAGCGGGGGGGTGTCGGTCCTAACTTTC.

The V call is TRBV18, the J call TRBJ2-1; no clear D gene. V was pared by 2 bases and J by 5 bases, with 10 bases between. Per germline, CDR1 KGHSH and CDR2 LQKENI. This CDR3 is 14 amino acids long. The CDR3 is CASSPMGRDNEQFF. In DNA form, the CDR3 reads TGTGCCAGCTCACCAATGGGCCGGGACAATGAGCAGTTCTTC.

The chain employs TRBV4-3 and TRBJ2-1; 12 bases are a match to TRBD2. The CDR3 has 16 amino acids. With 4 bases clipped from V and 6 bases from J, the junction kept 7 bases outside the gene matches. The germline CDR1 and CDR2 sequences are LGHNA and YSLEER. Here the CDR3 reads CASSLMKTSGGNEQFF. The DNA of the CDR3 is TGCGCCAGCAGCCTGATGAAGACTAGCGGGGGCAATGAGCAGTTCTTC.